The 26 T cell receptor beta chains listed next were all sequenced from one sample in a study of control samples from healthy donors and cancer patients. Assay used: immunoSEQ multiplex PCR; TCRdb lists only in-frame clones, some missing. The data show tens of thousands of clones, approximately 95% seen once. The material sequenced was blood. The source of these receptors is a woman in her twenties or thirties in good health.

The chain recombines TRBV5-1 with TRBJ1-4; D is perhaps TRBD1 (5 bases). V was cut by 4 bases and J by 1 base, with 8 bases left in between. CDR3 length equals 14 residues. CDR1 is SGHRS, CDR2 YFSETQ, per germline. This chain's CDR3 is CASSPGVTNEKLFF. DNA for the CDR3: TGCGCCAGCAGCCCGGGGGTAACTAATGAAAAACTGTTTTTT. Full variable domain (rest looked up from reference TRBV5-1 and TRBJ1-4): KAGVTQTPRYLIKTRGQQVTLSCSPISGHRSVSWYQQTPGQGLQFLFEYFSETQRNKGNFPGRFSGRQFSNSRSEMNVSTLELGDSALYLCASSPGVTNEKLFFGSGTQLSVL.

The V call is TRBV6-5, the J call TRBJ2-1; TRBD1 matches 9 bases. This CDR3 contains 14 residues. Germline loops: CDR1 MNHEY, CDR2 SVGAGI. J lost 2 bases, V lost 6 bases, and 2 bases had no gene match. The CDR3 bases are TGTGCCAGCAGGGGGACAGGGACCTACAATGAGCAGTTCTTC. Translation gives CASRGTGTYNEQFF.

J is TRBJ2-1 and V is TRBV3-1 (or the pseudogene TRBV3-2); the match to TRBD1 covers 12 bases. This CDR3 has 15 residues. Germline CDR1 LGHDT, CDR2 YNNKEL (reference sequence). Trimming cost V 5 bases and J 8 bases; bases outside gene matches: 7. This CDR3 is CASSSSGTGGHEQFF. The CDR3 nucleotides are TGTGCCAGCAGCAGCTCCGGGACAGGGGGCCATGAGCAGTTCTTC.

DNA of the CDR3: TGCGCCAGCAGCCCGGCAGATACGCAGTATTTT. Amino acids: CASSPADTQYF. V usage is TRBV10-2 and J usage is TRBJ2-3; the D is unclear. V lost 6 bases, J lost 4 bases, and 5 bases lay in between. CDR1 WSHSY and CDR2 SAAADI come from the germline V gene. CDR3 length: 11 residues.

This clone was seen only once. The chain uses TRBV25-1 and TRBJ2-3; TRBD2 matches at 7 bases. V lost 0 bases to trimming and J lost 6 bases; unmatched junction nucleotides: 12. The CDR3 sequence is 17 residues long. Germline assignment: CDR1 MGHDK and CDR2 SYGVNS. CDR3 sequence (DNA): TGTGCCAGCAGTGAATACCGCCGTGGGGGGGATGACGATACGCAGTATTTT. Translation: CASSEYRRGGDDDTQYF.

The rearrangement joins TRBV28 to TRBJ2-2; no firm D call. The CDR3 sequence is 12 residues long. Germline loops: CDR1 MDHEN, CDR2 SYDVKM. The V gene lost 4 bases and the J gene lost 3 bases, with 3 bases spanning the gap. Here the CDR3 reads CASSSYTGELFF. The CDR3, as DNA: TGTGCCAGCAGTTCATACACCGGGGAGCTGTTTTTT.

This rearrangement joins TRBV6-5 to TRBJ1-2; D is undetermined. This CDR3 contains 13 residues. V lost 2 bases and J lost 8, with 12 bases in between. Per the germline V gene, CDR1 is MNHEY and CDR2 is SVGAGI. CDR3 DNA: TGTGCCAGCAGTTACGGAGAAGCTGGGGGCTACACCTTC. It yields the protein CASSYGEAGGYTF.

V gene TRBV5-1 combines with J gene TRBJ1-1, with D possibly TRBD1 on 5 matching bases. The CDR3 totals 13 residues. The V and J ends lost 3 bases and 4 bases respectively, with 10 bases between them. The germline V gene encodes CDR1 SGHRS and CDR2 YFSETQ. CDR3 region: CASSSGGGTEAFF. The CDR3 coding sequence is TGCGCCAGCAGCTCCGGGGGGGGCACTGAAGCTTTCTTT.

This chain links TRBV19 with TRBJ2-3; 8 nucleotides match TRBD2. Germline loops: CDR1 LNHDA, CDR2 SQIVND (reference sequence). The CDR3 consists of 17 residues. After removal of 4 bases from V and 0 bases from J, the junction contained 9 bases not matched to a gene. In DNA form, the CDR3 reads TGTGCCAGTAGTAGCCGCACTAGCGGAACTAGCACAGATACGCAGTATTTT. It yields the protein CASSSRTSGTSTDTQYF.

The DNA for the CDR3 is TGTGCCACCAGTGTCGTAGGGGCGAACAATGAGCAGTTCTTC. Translated, it gives CATSVVGANNEQFF. The chain has TRBV24-1 and TRBJ2-1, with D possibly being TRBD1 (5 bases). Germline values: CDR1 KGHDR, CDR2 SFDVKD. The CDR3 is 14 amino acids. Deletions cut 5 bases from V and 5 bases from J, with 12 bases between.

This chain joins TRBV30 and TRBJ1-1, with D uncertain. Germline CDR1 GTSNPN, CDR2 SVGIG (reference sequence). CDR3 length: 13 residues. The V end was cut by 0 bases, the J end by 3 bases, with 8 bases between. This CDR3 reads CAWSVADHTEAFF. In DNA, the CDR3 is TGTGCCTGGAGTGTTGCCGACCACACTGAAGCTTTCTTT. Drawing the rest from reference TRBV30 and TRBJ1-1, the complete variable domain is SQTIHQWPATLVQPVGSPLSLECTVEGTSNPNLYWYRQAAGRGLQLLFYSVGIGQISSEVPQNLSASRPQDRQFILSSKKLLLSDSGFYLCAWSVADHTEAFFGQGTRLTVV.

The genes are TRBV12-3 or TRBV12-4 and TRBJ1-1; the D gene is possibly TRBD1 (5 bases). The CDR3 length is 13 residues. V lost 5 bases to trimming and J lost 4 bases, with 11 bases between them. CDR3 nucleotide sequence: TGTGCCAGCAGTGATCAGGGAGGCACTGAAGCTTTCTTT. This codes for CASSDQGGTEAFF.

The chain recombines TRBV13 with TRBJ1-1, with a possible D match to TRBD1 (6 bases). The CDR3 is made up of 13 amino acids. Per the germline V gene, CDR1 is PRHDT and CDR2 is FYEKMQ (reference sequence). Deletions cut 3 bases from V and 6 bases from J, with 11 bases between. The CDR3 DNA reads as TGTGCCAGCAGCTTCAGTGAGGGGGCTGAAGCTTTCTTT. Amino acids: CASSFSEGAEAFF.

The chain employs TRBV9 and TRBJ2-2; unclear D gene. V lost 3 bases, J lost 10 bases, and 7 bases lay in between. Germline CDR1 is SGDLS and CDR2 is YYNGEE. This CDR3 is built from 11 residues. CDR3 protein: CASSAGVELFF. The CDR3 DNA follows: TGTGCCAGCAGCGCGGGCGTGGAGCTGTTTTTT.

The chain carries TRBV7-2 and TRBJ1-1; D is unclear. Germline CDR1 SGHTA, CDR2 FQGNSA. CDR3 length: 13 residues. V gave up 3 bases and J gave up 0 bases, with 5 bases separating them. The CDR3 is CASSFRMNTEAFF. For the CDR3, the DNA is TGTGCCAGCAGCTTTAGAATGAACACTGAAGCTTTCTTT. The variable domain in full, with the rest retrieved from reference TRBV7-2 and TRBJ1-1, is GAGVSQSPSNKVTEKGKDVELRCDPISGHTALYWYRQSLGQGLEFLIYFQGNSAPDKSGLPSDRFSAERTGGSVSTLTIQRTQQEDSAVYLCASSFRMNTEAFFGQGTRLTVV.

The CDR3 protein is CAWSVPGRADTDTQYF. Here the CDR3 DNA reads TGTGCCTGGAGTGTACCTGGGCGGGCCGACACAGATACGCAGTATTTT. V usage is TRBV30 and J usage is TRBJ2-3; the D gene is possibly TRBD2 (5 bases). V gave up 0 bases and J gave up 2 bases, with 15 bases separating them. Looked up from germline, CDR1 is GTSNPN and CDR2 is SVGIG (reference sequence). The CDR3 consists of 16 residues.

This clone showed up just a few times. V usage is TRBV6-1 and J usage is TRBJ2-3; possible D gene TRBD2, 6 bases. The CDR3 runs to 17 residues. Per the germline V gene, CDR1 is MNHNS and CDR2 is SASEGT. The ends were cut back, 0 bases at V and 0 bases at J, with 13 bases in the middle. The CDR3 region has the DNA TGTGCCAGCAGTGAAGCTGTGGGTAGCGGAAGCACAGATACGCAGTATTTT. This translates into CASSEAVGSGSTDTQYF.

In nucleotides, the CDR3 is TGTGCCAGCAGCTTGCTAAGGACTAGCATCTACGAGCAGTACTTC. Translating it yields CASSLLRTSIYEQYF. V gene TRBV13 combines with J gene TRBJ2-7; 8 bases agree with TRBD2. V lost 3 bases to trimming and J lost 3 bases; unmatched junction nucleotides: 7. The CDR3 has 15 amino acids. Germline V gives CDR1 PRHDT, CDR2 FYEKMQ (reference sequence). Looking up the rest from reference TRBV13 and TRBJ2-7 gives the full variable domain: AAGVIQSPRHLIKEKRETATLKCYPIPRHDTVYWYQQGPGQDPQFLISFYEKMQSDKGSIPDRFSAQQFSDYHSELNMSSLELGDSALYFCASSLLRTSIYEQYFGPGTRLTVT.

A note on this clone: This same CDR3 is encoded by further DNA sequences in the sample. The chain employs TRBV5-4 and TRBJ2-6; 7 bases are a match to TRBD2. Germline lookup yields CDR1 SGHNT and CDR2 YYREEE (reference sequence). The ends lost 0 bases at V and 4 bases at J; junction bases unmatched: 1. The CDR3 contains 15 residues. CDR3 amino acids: CASSLGGGGANVLTF. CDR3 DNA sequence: TGTGCCAGCAGCTTGGGGGGAGGGGGGGCCAACGTCCTGACTTTC.

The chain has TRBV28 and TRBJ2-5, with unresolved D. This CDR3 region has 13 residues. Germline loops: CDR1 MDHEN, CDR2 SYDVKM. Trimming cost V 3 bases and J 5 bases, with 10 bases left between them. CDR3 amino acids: CASSFRRLETQYF. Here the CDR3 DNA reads TGTGCCAGCAGTTTTCGCCGGCTGGAGACCCAGTACTTC.

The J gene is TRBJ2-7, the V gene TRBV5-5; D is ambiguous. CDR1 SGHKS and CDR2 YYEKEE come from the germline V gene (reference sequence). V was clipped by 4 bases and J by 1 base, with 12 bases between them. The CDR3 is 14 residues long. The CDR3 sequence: CASSLSYGSYEQYF. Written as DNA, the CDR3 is TGTGCCAGCAGCCTTTCATACGGATCCTACGAGCAGTACTTC.

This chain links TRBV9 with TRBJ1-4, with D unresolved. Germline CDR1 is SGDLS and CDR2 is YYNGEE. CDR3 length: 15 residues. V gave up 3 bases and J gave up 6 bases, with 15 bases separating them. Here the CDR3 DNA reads TGTGCCAGCAGCGAGGGCTCACTTATAGATGAAAAACTGTTTTTT. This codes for CASSEGSLIDEKLFF.

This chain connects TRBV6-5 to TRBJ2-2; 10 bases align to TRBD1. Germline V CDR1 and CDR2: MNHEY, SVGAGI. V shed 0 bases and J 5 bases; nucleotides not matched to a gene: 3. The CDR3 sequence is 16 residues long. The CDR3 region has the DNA TGTGCCAGCAGTTACTCTCTGGGACAGGGGACCGGGGAGCTGTTTTTT. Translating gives CASSYSLGQGTGELFF.

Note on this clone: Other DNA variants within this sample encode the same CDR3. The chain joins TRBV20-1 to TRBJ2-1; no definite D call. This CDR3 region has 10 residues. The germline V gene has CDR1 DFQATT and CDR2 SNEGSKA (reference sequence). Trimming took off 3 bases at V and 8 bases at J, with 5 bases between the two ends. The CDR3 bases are TGCAGTGCTAGCGACCATGAGCAGTTCTTC. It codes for CSASDHEQFF.

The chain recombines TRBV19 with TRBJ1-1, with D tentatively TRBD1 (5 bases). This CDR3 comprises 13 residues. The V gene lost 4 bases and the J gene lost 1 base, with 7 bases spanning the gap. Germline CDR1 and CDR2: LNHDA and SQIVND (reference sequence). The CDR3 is CASSSQGNTEAFF. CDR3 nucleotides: TGTGCCAGTAGTAGTCAGGGGAACACTGAAGCTTTCTTT. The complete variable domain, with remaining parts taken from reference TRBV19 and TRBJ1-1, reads DGGITQSPKYLFRKEGQNVTLSCEQNLNHDAMYWYRQDPGQGLRLIYYSQIVNDFQKGDIAEGYSVSREKKESFPLTVTSAQKNPTAFYLCASSSQGNTEAFFGQGTRLTVV.

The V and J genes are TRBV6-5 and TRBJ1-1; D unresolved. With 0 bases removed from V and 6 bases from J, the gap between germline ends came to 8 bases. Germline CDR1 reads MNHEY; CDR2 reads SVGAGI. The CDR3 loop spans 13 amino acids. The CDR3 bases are TGTGCCAGCAGTTACTCGGCTGGACCTGAAGCTTTCTTT. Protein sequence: CASSYSAGPEAFF.